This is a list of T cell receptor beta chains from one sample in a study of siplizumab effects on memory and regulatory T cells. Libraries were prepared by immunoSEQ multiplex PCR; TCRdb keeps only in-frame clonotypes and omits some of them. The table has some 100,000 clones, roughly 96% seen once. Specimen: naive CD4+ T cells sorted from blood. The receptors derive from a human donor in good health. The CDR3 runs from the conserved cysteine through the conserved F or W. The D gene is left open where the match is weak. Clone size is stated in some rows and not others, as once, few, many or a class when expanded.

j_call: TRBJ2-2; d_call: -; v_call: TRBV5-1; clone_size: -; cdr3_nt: TGCGCCAGCAGCATACGACAGGATTTGAGCGGGGAGCTGTTTTTT; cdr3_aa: CASSIRQDLSGELFF
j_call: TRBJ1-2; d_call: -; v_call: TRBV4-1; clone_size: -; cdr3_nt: TGCGCCAGCAGCCAAAGGGACTATGGCTACACCTTC; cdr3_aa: CASSQRDYGYTF
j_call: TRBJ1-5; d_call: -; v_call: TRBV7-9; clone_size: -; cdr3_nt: TGTGCCAGCAGCTTAGACGCGGACTATAGCAATCAGCCCCAGCATTTT; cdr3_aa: CASSLDADYSNQPQHF
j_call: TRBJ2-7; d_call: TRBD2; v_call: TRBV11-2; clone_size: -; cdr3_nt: TGTGCCAGCAGCTTAGTCTCCGGGACTAGGATCGAGCAGTACTTC; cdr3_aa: CASSLVSGTRIEQYF
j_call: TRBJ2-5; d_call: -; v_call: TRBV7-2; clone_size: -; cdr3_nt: TGTGCCAGCAGCTGGGGACACCAAGAGACCCAGTACTTC; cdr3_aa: CASSWGHQETQYF
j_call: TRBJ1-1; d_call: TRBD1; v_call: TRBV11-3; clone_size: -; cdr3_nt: TGTGCCAGCAGCTTAGCAGGGGGAGGCACTGAAGCTTTCTTT; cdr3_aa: CASSLAGGGTEAFF
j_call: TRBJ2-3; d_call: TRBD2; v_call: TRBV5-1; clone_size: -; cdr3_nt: TGCGCCAGCAGCTTCGGACTAGCGGGGGGGAGCACAGATACGCAGTATTTT; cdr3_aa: CASSFGLAGGSTDTQYF
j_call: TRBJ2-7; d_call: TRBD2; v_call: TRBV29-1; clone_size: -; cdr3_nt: TGCAGCGTCGAACCCCCGGGAGGAGAGCAGTACTTC; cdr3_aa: CSVEPPGGEQYF
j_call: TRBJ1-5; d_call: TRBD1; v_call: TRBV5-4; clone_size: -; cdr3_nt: TGTGCCAGCAGCTTCGGGACAGGGGTTCTCAATCAGCCCCAGCATTTT; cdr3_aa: CASSFGTGVLNQPQHF
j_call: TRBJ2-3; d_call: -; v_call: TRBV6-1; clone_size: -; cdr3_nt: TGTGCCAGCAGTGAAATGAGGACAGATACGCAGTATTTT; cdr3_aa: CASSEMRTDTQYF
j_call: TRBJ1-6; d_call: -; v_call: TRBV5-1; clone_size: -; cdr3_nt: TGCGCCACCAGAGCTCAGGAGACATCTAATTCACCCCTCCACTTT; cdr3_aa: CATRAQETSNSPLHF
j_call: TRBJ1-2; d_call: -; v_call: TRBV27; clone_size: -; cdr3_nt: TGTGCCAGCAGTTTGAAACAGCCTGGCTATGGCTACACCTTC; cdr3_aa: CASSLKQPGYGYTF
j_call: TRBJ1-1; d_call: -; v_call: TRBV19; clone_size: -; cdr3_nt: TGTGCCAGTAGTACTCGACAGACCCAATTGAACACTGAAGCTTTCTTT; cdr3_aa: CASSTRQTQLNTEAFF
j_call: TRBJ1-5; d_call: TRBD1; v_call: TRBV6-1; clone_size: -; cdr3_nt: TGTGCCAGCGGCAAGGACAGGGTCAACCAGCCCCAGCATTTT; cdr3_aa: CASGKDRVNQPQHF
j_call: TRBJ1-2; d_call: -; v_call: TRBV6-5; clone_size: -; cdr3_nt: TGTGCCAGCAGTTACTCTGGGACATCCGTCTATGGCTACACCTTC; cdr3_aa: CASSYSGTSVYGYTF
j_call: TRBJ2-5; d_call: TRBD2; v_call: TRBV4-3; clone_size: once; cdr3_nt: TGCGCCAGCAGCCCAAACGGGGGGGGCCTTCTAGAGACCCAGTACTTC; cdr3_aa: CASSPNGGGLLETQYF
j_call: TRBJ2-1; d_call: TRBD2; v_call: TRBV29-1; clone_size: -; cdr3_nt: TGCAGCGTAGCGGGGGCCGATGAGCAGTTCTTC; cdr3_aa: CSVAGADEQFF
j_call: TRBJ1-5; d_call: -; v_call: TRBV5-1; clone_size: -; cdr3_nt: TGCGCCAGCAGCTTGTCCGATAATCAGCCCCAGCATTTT; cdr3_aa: CASSLSDNQPQHF
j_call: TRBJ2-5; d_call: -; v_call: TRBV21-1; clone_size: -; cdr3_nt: TGTGCCAGCAGCACTACAAGGGGACTAGCGGGGGCCATACAAGAGACCCAGTACTTC; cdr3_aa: CASSTTRGLAGAIQETQYF
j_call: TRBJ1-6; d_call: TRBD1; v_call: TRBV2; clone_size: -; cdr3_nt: TGTGCCAGCAGTGAAGTTCGGACAGGGGCTAGGTCACCCCTCCACTTT; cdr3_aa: CASSEVRTGARSPLHF
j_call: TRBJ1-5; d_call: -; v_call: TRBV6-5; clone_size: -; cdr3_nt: TGTGCCAGCAGTGCCGGACGGCTAAGCAATCAGCCCCAGCATTTT; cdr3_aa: CASSAGRLSNQPQHF
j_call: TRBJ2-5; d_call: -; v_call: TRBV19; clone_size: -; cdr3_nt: TGTGCCAGTAGTGCCCGCCAGGGGATCCAAGAGACCCAGTACTTC; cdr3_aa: CASSARQGIQETQYF
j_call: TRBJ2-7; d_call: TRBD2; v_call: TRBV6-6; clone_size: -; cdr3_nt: TGTGCCAGCACCGTCTCGACTAGCGGGGGGACCTACGAGCAGTACTTC; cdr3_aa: CASTVSTSGGTYEQYF
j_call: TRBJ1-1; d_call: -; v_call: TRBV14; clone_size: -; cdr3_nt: TGTGCCAGCAGCCAAGAAATTTCCACTGAAGCTTTCTTT; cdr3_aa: CASSQEISTEAFF
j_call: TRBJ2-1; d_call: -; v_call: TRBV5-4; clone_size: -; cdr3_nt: TGTGCCAGCAGCGTACTAGCCGATGAGCAGTTCTTC; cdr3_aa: CASSVLADEQFF
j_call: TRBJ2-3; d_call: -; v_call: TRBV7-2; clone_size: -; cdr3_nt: TGTGCCAGCAGCCCGGGGCCCTTCCGCACAGATACGCAGTATTTT; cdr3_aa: CASSPGPFRTDTQYF
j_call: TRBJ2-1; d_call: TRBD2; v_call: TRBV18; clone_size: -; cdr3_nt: TGTGCCAGCTCACCACTTACTAGCGGGGCCAATGAGCAGTTCTTC; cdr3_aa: CASSPLTSGANEQFF
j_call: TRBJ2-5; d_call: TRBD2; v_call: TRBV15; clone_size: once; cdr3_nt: TGTGCCACCAGCACAAGACTAGCGGGGAGGGAGACCCAGTACTTC; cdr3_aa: CATSTRLAGRETQYF
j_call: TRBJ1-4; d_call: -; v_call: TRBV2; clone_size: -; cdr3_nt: TGTGCCAGCAGTGAAGCGCTTCGGGGGGGGCATGAAAAACTGTTTTTT; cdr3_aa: CASSEALRGGHEKLFF
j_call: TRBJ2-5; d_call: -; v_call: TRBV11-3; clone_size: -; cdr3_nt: TGTGCCAGCAGCCCCGGGGTCAAAGAGACCCAGTACTTC; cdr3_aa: CASSPGVKETQYF
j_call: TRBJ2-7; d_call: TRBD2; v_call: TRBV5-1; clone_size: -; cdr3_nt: TGCGCCAGCAGCCAAGACGGGGGGAACGAGCAGTACTTC; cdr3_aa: CASSQDGGNEQYF
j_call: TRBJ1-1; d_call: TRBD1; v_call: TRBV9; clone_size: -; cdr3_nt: TGTGCCAGCAGCGCCCTACAGGGGGAAACTGAAGCTTTCTTT; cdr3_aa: CASSALQGETEAFF
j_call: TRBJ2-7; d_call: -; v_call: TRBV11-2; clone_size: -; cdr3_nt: TGTGCCAGCAGCTTACTTGTCGGCTACGAGCAGTACTTC; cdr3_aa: CASSLLVGYEQYF
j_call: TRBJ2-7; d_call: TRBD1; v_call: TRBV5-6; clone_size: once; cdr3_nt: TGTGCCAGCAGCTGGGACAGGGGCATCGAGCAGTACTTC; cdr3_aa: CASSWDRGIEQYF
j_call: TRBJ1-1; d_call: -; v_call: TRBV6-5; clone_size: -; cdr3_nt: TGTGCCAGCAGGGACTCCCGTCAGGCTGAAGCTTTCTTT; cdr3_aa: CASRDSRQAEAFF
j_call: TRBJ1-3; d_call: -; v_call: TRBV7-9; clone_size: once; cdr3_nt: TGTGCCAGCAGCTTTCCGTCTGGAAACACCATATATTTT; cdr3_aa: CASSFPSGNTIYF
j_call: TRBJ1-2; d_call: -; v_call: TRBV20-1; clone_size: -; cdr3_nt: TGCAGTACCTGGGGGGATGGCTACACCTTC; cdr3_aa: CSTWGDGYTF
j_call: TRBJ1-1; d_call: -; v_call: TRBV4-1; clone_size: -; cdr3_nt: TGCGCCAGCAGCCACGCCCGGGGACAGAACACTGAAGCTTTCTTT; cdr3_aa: CASSHARGQNTEAFF
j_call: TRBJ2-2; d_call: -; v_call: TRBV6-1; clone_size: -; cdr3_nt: TGTGCCAGCAGTGAAATTGGTAACCGGGCCGGGGAGCTGTTTTTT; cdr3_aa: CASSEIGNRAGELFF
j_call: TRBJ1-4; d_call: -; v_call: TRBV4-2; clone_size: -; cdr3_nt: TGTGCCAGCAGCACAATCGACGGAGCTAATGAAAAACTGTTTTTT; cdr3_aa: CASSTIDGANEKLFF
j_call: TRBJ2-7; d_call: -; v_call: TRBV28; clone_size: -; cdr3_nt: TGTGCCAGCAGTTTAGGACGGGCCCTCCTCGGCGAGCAGTACTTC; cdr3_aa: CASSLGRALLGEQYF
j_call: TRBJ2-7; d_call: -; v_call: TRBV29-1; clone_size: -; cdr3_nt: TGCAGCGGGGATCCGGGGGGCGGCGAGCAGTACTTC; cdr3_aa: CSGDPGGGEQYF
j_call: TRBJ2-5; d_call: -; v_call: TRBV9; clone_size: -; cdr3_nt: TGTGCCAGCAGCGTAGGTTCCGGGGGAAAAGAGACCCAGTACTTC; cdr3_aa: CASSVGSGGKETQYF
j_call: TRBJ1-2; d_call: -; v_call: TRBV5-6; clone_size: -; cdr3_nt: TGTGCCAGCAGTCCAAGTGGGGCTTCGGGCTACACCTTC; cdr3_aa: CASSPSGASGYTF
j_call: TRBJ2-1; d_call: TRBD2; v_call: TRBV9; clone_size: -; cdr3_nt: TGTGCCAGCAGCGTACTACCCAGTAGCGGGGGGCACTACAATGAGCAGTTCTTC; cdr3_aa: CASSVLPSSGGHYNEQFF
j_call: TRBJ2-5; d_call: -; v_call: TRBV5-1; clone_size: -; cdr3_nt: TGCGCCAGCAGCTTGGAATCGGGGATACAAGAGACCCAGTACTTC; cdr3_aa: CASSLESGIQETQYF
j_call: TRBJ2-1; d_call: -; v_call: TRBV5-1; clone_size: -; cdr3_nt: TGCGCCAGCAGCCCACCTAATACACTAGGGTCCTACAATGAGCAGTTCTTC; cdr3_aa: CASSPPNTLGSYNEQFF
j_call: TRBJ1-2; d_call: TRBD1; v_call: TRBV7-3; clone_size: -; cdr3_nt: TGTGCCAGCAGCCCGACAGGGGGCAGCCACTATGGCTACACCTTC; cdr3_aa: CASSPTGGSHYGYTF
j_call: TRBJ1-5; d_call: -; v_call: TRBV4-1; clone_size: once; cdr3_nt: TGCGCCAGCAGCTACCTAGGGGGTAGGGATCAGCCCCAGCATTTT; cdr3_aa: CASSYLGGRDQPQHF
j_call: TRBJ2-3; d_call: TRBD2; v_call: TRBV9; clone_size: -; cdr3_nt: TGTGCCAGCAGCGCTACTAGCGGGGGGGCAATTGATACGCAGTATTTT; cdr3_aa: CASSATSGGAIDTQYF
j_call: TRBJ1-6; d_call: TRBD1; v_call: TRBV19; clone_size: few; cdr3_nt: TGTGCCAGTAGTACCGGGACAGGGATCAATAATTCACCCCTCCACTTT; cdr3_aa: CASSTGTGINNSPLHF
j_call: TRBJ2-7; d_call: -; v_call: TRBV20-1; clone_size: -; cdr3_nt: TGCAGTGCTAGTCCAAGCTACGAGCAGTACTTC; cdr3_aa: CSASPSYEQYF
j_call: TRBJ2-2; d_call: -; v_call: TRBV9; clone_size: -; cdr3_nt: TGTGCCAGCAGCGTCCTCCCGAGCATGCTCGGGGAGCTGTTTTTT; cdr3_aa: CASSVLPSMLGELFF
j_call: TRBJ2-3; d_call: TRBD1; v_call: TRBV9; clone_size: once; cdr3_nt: TGTGCCAGCGGAGGGGGGACAGGGGGCCCCGATACGCAGTATTTT; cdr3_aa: CASGGGTGGPDTQYF
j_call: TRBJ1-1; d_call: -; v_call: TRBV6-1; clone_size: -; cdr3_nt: TGTGCCATCAAGGTTTGGGGACTAAACACTGAAGCTTTCTTT; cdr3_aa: CAIKVWGLNTEAFF
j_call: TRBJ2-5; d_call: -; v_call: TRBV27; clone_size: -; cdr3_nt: TGTGCCAGCAGGTCTCAGGAGACCCAGTACTTC; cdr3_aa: CASRSQETQYF
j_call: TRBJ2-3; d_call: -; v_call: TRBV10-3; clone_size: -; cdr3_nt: TGTGCCATCAGTGAGGGGGTAGGAAGCACAGATACGCAGTATTTT; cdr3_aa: CAISEGVGSTDTQYF
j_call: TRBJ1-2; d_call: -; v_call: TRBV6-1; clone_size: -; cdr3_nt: TGTGCCAGCAGTGAAACAGGGTGGAATAACTATGGCTACACCTTC; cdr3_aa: CASSETGWNNYGYTF
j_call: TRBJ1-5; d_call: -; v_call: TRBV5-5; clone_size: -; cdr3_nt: TGTGCCAGTTCTTATCTTGGCAGCAATCAGCCCCAGCATTTT; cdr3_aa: CASSYLGSNQPQHF
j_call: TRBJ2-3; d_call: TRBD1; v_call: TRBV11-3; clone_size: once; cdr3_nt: TGTGCCAGCAGCTCACAGGGGGAAGAGGCAGATACGCAGTATTTT; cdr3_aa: CASSSQGEEADTQYF